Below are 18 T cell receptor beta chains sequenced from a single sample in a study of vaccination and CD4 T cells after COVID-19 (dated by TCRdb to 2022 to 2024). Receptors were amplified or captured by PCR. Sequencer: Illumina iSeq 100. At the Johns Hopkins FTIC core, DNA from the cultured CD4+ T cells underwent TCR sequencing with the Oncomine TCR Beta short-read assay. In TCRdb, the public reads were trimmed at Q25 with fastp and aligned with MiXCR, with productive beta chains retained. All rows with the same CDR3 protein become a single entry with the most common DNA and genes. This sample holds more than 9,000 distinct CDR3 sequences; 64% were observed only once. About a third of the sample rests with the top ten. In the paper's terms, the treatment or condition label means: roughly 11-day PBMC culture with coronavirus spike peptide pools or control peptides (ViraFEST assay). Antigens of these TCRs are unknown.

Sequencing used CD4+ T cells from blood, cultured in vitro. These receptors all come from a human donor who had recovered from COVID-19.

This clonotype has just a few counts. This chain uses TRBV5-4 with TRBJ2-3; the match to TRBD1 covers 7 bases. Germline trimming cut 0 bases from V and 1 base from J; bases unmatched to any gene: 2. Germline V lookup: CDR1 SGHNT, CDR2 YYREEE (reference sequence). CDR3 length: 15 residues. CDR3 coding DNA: TGTGCCAGCAGCTTGGGACAGGGAGGCACAGATACGCAGTATTTT. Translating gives CASSLGQGGTDTQYF.

CDR3 bases: TGTGCCAGCAGCCGAAGCCCAGCTGCAGGAGTGGCTGAAGCTTTCTTT. Translation: CASSRSPAAGVAEAFF. This chain connects TRBV6-1 to TRBJ1-1; D unresolved. CDR1 and CDR2 (germline): MNHNS, SASEGT. V shed 6 bases and J shed 6 bases, with 23 bases lying between them. The CDR3 has 16 amino acids.

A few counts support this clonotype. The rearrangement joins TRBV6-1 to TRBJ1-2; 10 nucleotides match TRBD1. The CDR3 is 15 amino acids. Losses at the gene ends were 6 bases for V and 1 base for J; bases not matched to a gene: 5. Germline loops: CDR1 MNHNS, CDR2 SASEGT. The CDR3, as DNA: TGTGCCAGCAGCCGACAGGGGGCAGGTAACTATGGCTACACCTTC. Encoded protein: CASSRQGAGNYGYTF.

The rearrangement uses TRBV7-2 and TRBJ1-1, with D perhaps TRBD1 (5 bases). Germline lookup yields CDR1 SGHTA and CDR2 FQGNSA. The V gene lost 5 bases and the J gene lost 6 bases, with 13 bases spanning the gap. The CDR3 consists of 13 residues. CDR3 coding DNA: TGTGCCAGCAGCACGCAGGGTGCCTCTGAAGCTTTCTTT. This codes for CASSTQGASEAFF.

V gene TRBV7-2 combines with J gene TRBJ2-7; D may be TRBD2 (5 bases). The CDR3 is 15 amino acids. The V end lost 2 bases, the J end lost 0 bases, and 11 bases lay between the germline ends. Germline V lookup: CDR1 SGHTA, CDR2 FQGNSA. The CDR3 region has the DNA TGTGCCAGCAGCTTAAGGCTAGGGAGCTCCTACGAGCAGTACTTC. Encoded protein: CASSLRLGSSYEQYF.

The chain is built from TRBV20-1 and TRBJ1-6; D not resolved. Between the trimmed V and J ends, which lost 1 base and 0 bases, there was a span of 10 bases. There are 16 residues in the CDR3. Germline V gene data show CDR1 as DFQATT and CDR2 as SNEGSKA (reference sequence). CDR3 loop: CSARAQASSYNSPLHF. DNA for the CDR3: TGCAGTGCTAGAGCTCAGGCAAGCTCCTATAATTCACCCCTCCACTTT.

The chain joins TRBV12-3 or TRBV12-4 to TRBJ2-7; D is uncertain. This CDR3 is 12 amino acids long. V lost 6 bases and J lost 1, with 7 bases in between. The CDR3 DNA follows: TGTGCCAGCAGGGGTCCGTCCTACGAGCAGTACTTC. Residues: CASRGPSYEQYF.

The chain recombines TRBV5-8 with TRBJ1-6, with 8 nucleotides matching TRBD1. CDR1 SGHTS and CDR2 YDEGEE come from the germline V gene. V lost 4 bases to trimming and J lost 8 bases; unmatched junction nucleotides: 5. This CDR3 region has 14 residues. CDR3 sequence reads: CASSGGQGDSPLHF. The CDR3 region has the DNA TGTGCCAGCAGCGGAGGACAGGGAGATTCACCCCTCCACTTT.

The CDR3 loop is CATGGTGRAQETQYF. In DNA form, the CDR3 reads TGTGCCACCGGGGGGACAGGGCGAGCCCAAGAGACCCAGTACTTC. The chain recombines TRBV24-1 with TRBJ2-5, with TRBD1 matching 9 bases. V gave up 9 bases and J gave up 1 base; unmatched junction bases: 8. Germline CDR1 KGHDR, CDR2 SFDVKD. The CDR3 consists of 15 residues.

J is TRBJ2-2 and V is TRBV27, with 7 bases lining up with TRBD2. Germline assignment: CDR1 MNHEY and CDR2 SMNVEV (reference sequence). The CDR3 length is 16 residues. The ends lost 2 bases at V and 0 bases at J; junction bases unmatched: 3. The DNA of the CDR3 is TGTGCCAGCAGTTTAGACCTAGCGGCGAACACCGGGGAGCTGTTTTTT. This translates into CASSLDLAANTGELFF.

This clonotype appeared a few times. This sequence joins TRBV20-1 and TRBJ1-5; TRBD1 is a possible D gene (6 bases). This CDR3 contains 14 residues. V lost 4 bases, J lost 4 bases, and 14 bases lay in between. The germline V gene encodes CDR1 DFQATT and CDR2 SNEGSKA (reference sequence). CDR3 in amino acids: CSANSRGGNQPQHF. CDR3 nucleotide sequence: TGCAGTGCTAATTCGAGGGGGGGGAATCAGCCCCAGCATTTT.

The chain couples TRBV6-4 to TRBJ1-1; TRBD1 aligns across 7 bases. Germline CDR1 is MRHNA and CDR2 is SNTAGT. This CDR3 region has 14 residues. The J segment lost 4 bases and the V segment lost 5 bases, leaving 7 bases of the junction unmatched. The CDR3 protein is CASSRTGGVTEAFF. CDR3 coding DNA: TGTGCCAGCAGTCGGACAGGAGGGGTCACTGAAGCTTTCTTT.

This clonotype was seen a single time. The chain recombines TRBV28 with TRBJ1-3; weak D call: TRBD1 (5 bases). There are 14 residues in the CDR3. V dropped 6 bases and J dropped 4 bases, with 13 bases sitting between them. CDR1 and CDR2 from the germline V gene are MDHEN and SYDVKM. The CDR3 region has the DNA TGTGCCAGCAGAACCTCAGGGTCCGGAAACACCATATATTTT. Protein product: CASRTSGSGNTIYF.

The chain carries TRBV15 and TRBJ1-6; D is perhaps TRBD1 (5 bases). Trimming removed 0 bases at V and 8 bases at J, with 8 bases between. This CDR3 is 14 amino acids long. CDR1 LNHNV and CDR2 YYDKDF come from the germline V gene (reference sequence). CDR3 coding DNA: TGTGCCACCAGCAGAGATCTGGGGGATTCACCCCTCCACTTT. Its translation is CATSRDLGDSPLHF.

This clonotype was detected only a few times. Here the CDR3 DNA reads TGTGCCAGCAGAAAGGACAGGGGGCGCGCAGATACGCAGTATTTT. This encodes CASRKDRGRADTQYF. The chain carries TRBV7-2 and TRBJ2-3; 11 bases align to TRBD1. Germline-derived CDR1 and CDR2 are SGHTA and FQGNSA. V gave up 6 bases and J gave up 4 bases; unmatched junction bases: 6. This CDR3 has 15 residues.

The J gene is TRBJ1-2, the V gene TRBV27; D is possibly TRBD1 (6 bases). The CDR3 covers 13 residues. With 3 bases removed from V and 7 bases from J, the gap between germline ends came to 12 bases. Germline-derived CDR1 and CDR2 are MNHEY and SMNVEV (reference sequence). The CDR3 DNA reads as TGTGCCAGCAGTTTGACGCAGGGGAGTGGCTACACCTTC. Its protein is CASSLTQGSGYTF.

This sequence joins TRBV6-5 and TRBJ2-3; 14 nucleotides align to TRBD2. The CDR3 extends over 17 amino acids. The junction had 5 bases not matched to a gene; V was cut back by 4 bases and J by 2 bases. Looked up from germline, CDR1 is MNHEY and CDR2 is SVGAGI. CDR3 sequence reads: CASSSTSGRGYTDTQYF. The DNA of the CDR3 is TGTGCCAGCAGTTCGACTAGCGGGAGGGGTTACACAGATACGCAGTATTTT.

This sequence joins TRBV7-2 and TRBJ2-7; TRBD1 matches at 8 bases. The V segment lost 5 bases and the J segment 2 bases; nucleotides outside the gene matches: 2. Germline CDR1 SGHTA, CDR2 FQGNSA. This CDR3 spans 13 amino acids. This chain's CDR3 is CASSRQGTYEQYF. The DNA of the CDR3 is TGTGCCAGCAGCCGACAGGGGACCTACGAGCAGTACTTC.